This T cell receptor (beta chain) originates from a study of cytomegalovirus exposure and HLA in healthy donors. Across the study: It was reported in a later analysis that the 90 to 150 validation repertoires used the same platform as the 550 to 800 first-cohort repertoires.

Remarks on this clone: Its antigen is not known.

Regarding the study as a whole: Subsequent analysis revealed that first-cohort TCR clusters tended to co-occur in the 130 or so validation repertoires. Most TCR sequences were seen very rarely across donors, but some public TCRs occurred in many.

The ends lost 4 bases at V and 4 bases at J; junction bases unmatched: 3. The CDR3 is 14 residues long. The germline V gene has CDR1 WSHSY and CDR2 SAAADI. Sequencing used immunoSEQ multiplex PCR; TCRdb keeps in-frame clones, though not all of them. The sample records approximately 150,000 clones, about 89% being singletons. The chain couples TRBV10-2 to TRBJ2-4; 8 positions agree with TRBD1. Sequencing was carried out using PBMCs. This receptor was taken from a woman in her late teens or twenties in good health and CMV-seropositive. CDR3 sequence (DNA): TGCGCCAGCAGTGTATGGACAGGGAAAAACATTCAGTACTTC. This gives the protein CASSVWTGKNIQYF.